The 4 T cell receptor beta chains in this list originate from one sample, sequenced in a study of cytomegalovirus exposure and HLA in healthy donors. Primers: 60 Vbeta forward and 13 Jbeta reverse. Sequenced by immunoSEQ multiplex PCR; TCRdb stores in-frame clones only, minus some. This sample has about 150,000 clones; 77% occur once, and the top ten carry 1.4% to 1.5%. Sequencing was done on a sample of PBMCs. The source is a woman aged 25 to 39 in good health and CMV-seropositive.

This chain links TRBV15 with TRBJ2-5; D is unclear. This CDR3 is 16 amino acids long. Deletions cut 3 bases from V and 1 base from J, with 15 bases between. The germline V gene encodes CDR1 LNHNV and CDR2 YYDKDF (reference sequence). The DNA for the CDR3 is TGTGCCACCAGCAGCTATAAATGGGCAGCCCAAGAGACCCAGTACTTC. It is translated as CATSSYKWAAQETQYF.

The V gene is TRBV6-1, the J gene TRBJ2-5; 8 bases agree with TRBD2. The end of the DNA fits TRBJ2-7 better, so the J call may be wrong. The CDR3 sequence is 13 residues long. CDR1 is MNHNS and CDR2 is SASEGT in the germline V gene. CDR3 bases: TGTGCCAGCAGTGGCCTAGCGGGTAACGAGCAGTACTTC. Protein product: CASSGLAGNEQYF.

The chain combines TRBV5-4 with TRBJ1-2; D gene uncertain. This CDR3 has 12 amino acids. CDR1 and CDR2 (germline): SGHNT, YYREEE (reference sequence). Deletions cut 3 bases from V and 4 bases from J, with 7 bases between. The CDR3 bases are TGTGCCAGCAGCTCTGAGGCCTATGGCTACACCTTC. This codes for CASSSEAYGYTF.

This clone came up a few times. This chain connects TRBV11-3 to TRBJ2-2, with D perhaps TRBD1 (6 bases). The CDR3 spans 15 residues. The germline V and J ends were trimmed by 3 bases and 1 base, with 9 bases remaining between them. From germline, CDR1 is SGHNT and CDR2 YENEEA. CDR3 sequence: CASSFETGNTGELFF. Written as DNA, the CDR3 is TGTGCCAGCAGCTTTGAGACAGGGAACACCGGGGAGCTGTTTTTT.